Sequencing of this T cell receptor (beta chain) was carried out in a study of immune evolution from preneoplasia to lung adenocarcinoma. TCRdb's copy holds only in-frame clones and misses some; the assay was immunoSEQ multiplex PCR. The data show some 8,200 clones, over 80% seen once. Notes on this clone: Antigen unknown.

Macro-dissection enriched premalignant or tumor cells before nucleic acid extraction. Overall study results and limits: Normal lung had highest clonality; later lesions appeared denser, more diverse. Normal lung had the highest top T cell clone frequencies.

The germline V gene has CDR1 MNHNS and CDR2 SASEGT. The CDR3 loop spans 14 amino acids. With 6 bases clipped from V and 5 bases from J, the junction kept 5 bases outside the gene matches. V is TRBV6-1 and J is TRBJ2-7, with 12 bases lining up with TRBD1. The specimen sequenced was FFPE minimally invasive lung adenocarcinoma tissue. This receptor was identified in a person aged 65-85 years with lung adenocarcinoma. The DNA of the CDR3 is TGTGCCAGCAGCCGGGACAGGGGGCTCGACGAGCAGTACTTC. Translated: CASSRDRGLDEQYF.